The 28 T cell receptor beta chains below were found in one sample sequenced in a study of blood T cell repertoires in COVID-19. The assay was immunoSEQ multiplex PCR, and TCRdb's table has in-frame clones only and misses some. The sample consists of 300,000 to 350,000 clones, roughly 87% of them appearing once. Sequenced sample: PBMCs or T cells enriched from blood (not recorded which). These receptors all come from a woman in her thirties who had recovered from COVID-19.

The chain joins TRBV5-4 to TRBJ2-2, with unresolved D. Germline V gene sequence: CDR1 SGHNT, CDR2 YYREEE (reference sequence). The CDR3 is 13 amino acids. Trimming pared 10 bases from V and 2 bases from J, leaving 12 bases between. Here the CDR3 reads CAAGHQNTGELFF. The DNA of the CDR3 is TGTGCCGCTGGGCACCAAAACACCGGGGAGCTGTTTTTT.

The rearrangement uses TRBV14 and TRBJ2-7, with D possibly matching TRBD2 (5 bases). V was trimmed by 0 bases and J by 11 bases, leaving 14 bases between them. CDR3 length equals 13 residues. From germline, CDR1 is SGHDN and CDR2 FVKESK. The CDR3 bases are TGTGCCAGCAGCCAAGACTTGGACTCACCGGAGTACTTC. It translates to CASSQDLDSPEYF. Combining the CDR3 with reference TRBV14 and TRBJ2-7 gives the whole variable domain EAGVTQFPSHSVIEKGQTVTLRCDPISGHDNLYWYRRVMGKEIKFLLHFVKESKQDESGMPNNRFLAERTGGTYSTLKVQPAELEDSGVYFCASSQDLDSPEYFGPGTRLTVT.

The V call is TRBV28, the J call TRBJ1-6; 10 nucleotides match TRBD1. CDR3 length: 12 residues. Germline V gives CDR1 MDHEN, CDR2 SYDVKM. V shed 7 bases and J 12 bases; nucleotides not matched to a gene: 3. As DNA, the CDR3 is TGTGCCAGCACACGGGACAGGGGACCCCTCCACTTT. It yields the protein CASTRDRGPLHF.

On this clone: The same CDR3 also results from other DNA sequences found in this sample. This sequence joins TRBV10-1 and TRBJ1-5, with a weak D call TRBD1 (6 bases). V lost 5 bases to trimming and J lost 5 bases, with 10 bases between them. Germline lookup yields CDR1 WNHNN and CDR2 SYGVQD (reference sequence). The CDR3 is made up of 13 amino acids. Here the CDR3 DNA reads TGCGCCAGCAGTACAGGGAGGGATCAGCCCCAGCATTTT. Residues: CASSTGRDQPQHF.

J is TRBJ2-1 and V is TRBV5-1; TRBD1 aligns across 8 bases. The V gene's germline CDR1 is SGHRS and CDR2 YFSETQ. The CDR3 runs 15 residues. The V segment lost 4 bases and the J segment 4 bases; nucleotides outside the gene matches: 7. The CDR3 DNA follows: TGCGCCAGCAGCGCGACAGGGGCGGCGTACAATGAGCAGTTCTTC. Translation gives CASSATGAAYNEQFF.

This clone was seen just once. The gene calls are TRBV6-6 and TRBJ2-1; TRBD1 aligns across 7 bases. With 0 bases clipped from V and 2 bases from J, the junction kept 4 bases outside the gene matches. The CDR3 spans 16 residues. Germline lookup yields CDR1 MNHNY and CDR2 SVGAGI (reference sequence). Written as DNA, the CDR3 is TGTGCCAGCAGTTACTCGACCCAGGGGGCCTACAATGAGCAGTTCTTC. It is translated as CASSYSTQGAYNEQFF.

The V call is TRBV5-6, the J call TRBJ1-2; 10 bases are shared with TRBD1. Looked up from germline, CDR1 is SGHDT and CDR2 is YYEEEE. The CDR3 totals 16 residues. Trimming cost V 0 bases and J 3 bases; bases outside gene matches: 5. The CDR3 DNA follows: TGTGCCAGCAGCTTGGGACAGGGGGCCAGGGACTATGGCTACACCTTC. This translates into CASSLGQGARDYGYTF.

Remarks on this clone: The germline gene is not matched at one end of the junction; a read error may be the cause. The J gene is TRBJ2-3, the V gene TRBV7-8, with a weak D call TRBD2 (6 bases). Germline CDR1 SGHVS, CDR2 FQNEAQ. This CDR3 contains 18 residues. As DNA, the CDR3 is TGTGCCAGCAGCTTAGCAGCTCTGCCGGGACTTACCACATATACGCAGTATTTT. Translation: CASSLAALPGLTTYTQYF.

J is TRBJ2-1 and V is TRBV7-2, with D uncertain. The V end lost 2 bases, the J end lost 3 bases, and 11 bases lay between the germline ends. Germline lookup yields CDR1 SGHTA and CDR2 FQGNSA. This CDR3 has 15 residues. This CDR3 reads CASSLSVSVYNEQFF. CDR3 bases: TGTGCCAGCAGCTTAAGCGTCTCGGTCTACAATGAGCAGTTCTTC. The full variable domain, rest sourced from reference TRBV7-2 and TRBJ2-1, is GAGVSQSPSNKVTEKGKDVELRCDPISGHTALYWYRQSLGQGLEFLIYFQGNSAPDKSGLPSDRFSAERTGGSVSTLTIQRTQQEDSAVYLCASSLSVSVYNEQFFGPGTRLTVL.

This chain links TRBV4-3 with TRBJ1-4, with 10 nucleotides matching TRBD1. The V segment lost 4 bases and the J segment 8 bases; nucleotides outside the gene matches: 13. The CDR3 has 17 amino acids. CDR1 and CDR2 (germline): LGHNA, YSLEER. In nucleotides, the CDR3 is TGCGCCAGCAGCCTGTCCCTTGGAGGACAGGGGGGCGAAAAACTGTTTTTT. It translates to CASSLSLGGQGGEKLFF.

CDR3 DNA sequence: TGTGCCACAGGAAATCAGCCCCAGCATTTT. Translation: CATGNQPQHF. The chain couples TRBV6-5 to TRBJ1-5; D is uncertain. The V end was cut by 10 bases, the J end by 4 bases, with 5 bases between. The CDR3 contains 10 residues. CDR1 and CDR2 from the germline V gene are MNHEY and SVGAGI.

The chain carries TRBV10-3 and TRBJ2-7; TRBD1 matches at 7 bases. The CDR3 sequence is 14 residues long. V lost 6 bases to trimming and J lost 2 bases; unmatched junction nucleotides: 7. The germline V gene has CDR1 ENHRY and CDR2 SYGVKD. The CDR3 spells CAIRPGQQAYEQYF. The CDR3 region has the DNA TGTGCCATCAGGCCGGGACAGCAAGCCTACGAGCAGTACTTC.

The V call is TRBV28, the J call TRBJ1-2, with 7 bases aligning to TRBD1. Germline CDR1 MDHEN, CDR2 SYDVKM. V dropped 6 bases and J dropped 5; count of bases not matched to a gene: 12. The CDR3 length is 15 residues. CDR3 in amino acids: CASSGPGTVLYGYTF. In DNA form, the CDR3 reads TGTGCCAGCAGCGGACCTGGGACAGTATTGTATGGCTACACCTTC.

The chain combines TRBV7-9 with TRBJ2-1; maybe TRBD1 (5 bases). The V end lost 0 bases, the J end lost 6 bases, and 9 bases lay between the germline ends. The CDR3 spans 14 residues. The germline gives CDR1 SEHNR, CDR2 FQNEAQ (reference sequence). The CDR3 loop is CASSLAWQGNEQFF. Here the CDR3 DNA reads TGTGCCAGCAGCTTAGCGTGGCAGGGCAATGAGCAGTTCTTC.

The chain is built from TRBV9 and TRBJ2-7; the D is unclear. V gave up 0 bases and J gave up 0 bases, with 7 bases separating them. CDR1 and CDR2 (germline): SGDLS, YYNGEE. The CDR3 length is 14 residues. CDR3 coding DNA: TGTGCCAGCAGCGTAGTTGGCAGCTCCTACGAGCAGTACTTC. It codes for CASSVVGSSYEQYF.

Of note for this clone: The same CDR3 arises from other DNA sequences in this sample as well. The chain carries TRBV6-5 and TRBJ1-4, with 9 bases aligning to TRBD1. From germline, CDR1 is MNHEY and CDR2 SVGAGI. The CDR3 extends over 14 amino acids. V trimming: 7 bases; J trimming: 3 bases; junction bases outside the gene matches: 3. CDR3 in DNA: TGTGCCAGCAAACAGGGGGCGGCTAATGAAAAACTGTTTTTT. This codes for CASKQGAANEKLFF.

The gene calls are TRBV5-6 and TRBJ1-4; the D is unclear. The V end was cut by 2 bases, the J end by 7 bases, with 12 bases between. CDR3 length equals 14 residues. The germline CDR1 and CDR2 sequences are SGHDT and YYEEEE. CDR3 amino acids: CASSFTGRGEKLFF. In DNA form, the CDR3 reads TGTGCCAGCAGCTTTACGGGTCGAGGTGAAAAACTGTTTTTT.

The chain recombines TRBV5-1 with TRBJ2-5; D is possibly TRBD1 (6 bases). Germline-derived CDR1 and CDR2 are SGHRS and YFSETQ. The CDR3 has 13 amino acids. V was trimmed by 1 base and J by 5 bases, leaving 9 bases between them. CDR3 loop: CASSLTGLETQYF. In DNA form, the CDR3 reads TGCGCCAGCAGCTTGACAGGGCTGGAGACCCAGTACTTC.

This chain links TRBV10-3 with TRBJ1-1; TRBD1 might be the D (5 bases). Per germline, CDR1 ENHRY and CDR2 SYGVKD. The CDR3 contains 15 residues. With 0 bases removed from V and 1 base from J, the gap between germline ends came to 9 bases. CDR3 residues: CAISESRQGNTEAFF. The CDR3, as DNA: TGTGCCATCAGTGAGTCCCGGCAGGGGAACACTGAAGCTTTCTTT.

CDR3 region: CSVEEVGRRGGNTIYF. As DNA, the CDR3 is TGCAGCGTTGAAGAGGTGGGGCGTAGAGGAGGAAACACCATATATTTT. The chain recombines TRBV29-1 with TRBJ1-3; weak D call: TRBD1 (5 bases). This CDR3 is 16 amino acids long. Trimming stripped 0 bases from V and 4 bases from J, with 16 bases between. The V gene's germline CDR1 is SQVTM and CDR2 ANQGSEA.

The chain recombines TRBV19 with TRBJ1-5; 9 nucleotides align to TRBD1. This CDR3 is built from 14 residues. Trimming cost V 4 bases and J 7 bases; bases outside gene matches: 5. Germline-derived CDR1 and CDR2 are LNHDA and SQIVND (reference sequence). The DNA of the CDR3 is TGTGCCAGTAGTACCGAGGACAGGGGCCAGCCCCAGCATTTT. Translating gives CASSTEDRGQPQHF. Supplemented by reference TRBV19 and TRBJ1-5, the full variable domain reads DGGITQSPKYLFRKEGQNVTLSCEQNLNHDAMYWYRQDPGQGLRLIYYSQIVNDFQKGDIAEGYSVSREKKESFPLTVTSAQKNPTAFYLCASSTEDRGQPQHFGDGTRLSIL.

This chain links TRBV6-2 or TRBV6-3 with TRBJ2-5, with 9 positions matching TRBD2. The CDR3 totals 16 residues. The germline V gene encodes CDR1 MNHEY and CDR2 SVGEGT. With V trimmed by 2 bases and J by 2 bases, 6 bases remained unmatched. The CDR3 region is CASSYGVAGEQETQYF. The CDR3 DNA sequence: TGTGCCAGCAGTTACGGGGTAGCGGGGGAGCAAGAGACCCAGTACTTC.

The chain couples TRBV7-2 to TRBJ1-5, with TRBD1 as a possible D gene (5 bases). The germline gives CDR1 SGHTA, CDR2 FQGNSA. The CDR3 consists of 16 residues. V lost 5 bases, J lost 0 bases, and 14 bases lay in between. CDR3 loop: CASSPGGLYSNQPQHF. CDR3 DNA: TGTGCCAGCAGCCCCGGGGGTTTATATAGCAATCAGCCCCAGCATTTT.

The CDR3 region has the DNA TGTGCCAGCAGCCAAGCTCTAACCGGGACAGGGGGCACTGGGCAGTACTTC. Its translation is CASSQALTGTGGTGQYF. The V gene is TRBV3-1 (or the pseudogene TRBV3-2), the J gene TRBJ2-7, with 12 bases fitting TRBD1. With 1 base clipped from V and 9 bases from J, the junction kept 13 bases outside the gene matches. Looked up from germline, CDR1 is LGHDT and CDR2 is YNNKEL (reference sequence). The CDR3 is 17 amino acids.

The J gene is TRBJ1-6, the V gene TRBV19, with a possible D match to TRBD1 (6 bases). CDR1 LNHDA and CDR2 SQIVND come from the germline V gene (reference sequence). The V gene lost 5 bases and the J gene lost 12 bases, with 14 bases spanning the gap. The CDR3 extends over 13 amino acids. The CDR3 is CASSSTRGGPLHF. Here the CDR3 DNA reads TGTGCCAGTAGTTCTACGAGAGGGGGACCCCTCCACTTT.

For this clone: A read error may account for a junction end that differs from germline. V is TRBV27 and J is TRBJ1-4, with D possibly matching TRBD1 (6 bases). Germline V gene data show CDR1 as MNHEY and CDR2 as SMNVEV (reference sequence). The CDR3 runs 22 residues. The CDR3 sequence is CASSLIREGGRGVSTTNEKLFF. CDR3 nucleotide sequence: TGTGCTAGCAGTTTAATAAGGGAGGGGGGCAGGGGCGTCTCCACAACTAATGAAAAACTGTTTTTT.

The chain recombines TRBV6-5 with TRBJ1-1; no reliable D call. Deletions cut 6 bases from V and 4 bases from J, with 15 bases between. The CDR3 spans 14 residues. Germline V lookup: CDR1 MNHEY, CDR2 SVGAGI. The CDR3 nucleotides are TGTGCCAGCAGGGCGAGCGGTTCGGGCACTGAAGCTTTCTTT. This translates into CASRASGSGTEAFF.

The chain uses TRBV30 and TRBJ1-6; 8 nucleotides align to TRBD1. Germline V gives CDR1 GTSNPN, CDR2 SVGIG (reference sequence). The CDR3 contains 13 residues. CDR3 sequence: CGQAQGAGSPLHF. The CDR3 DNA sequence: TGTGGACAAGCCCAGGGGGCCGGGTCACCCCTCCACTTT.